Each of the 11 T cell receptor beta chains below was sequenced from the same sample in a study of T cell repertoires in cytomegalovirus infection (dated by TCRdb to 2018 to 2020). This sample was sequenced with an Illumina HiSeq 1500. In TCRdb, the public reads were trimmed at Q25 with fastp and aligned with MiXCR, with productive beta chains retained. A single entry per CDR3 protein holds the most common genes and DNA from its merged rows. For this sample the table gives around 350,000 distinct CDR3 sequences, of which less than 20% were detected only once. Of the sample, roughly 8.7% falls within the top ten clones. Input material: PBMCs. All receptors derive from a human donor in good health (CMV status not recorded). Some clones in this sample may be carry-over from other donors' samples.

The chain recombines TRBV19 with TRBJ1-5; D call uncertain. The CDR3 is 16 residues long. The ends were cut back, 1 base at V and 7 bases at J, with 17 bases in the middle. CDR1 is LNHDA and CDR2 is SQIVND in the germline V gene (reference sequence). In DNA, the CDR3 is TGTGCCAGTAGTATAGGTGCGGTCTCGGTGGTACAGCCCCAGCATTTT. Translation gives CASSIGAVSVVQPQHF.

CDR3 bases: TGTGCCAGCAGGCCTCCGGGGGGAAACATTCAGTACTTC. Translated: CASRPPGGNIQYF. The chain employs TRBV7-2 and TRBJ2-4, with 7 nucleotides matching TRBD2. Germline V gene lookup returns CDR1 SGHTA and CDR2 FQGNSA. The CDR3 spans 13 residues. V dropped 6 bases and J dropped 6; count of bases not matched to a gene: 5.

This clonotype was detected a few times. CDR3 sequence (DNA): TGTGCCAGCAGCGGAGCTTGGACTAGCGGGAGAAATGAGCAGTTCTTC. This translates into CASSGAWTSGRNEQFF. The chain couples TRBV5-4 to TRBJ2-1, with TRBD2 matching 13 bases. Germline assignment: CDR1 SGHNT and CDR2 YYREEE (reference sequence). CDR3 length: 16 residues. The ends lost 4 bases at V and 7 bases at J; junction bases unmatched: 8.

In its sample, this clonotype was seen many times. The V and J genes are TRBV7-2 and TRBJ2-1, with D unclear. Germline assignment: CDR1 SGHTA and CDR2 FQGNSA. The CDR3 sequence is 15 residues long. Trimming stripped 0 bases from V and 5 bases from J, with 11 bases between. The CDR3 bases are TGTGCCAGCAGCTTAGCCCACGGGTTAAACAATGAGCAGTTCTTC. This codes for CASSLAHGLNNEQFF.

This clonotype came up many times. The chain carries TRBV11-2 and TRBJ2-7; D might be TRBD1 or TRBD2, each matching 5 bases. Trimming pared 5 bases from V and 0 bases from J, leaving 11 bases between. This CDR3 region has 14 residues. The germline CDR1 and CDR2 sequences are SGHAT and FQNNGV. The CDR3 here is CASSQRGPSYEQYF. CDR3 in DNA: TGTGCCAGCAGCCAGAGGGGTCCCTCCTACGAGCAGTACTTC.

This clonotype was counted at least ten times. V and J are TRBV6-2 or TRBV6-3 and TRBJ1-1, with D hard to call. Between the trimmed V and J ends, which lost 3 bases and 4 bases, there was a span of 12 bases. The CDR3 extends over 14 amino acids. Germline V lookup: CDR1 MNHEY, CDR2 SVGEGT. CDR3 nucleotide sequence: TGTGCCAGCAGTTATTATCCCGTCGGCACTGAAGCTTTCTTT. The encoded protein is CASSYYPVGTEAFF.

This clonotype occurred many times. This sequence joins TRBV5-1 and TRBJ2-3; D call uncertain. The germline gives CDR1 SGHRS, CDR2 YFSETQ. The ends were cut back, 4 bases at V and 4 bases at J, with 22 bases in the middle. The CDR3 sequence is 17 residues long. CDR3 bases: TGCGCCAGCAGCCCAAATGCCGGAACTCTCACAGCAGATACGCAGTATTTT. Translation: CASSPNAGTLTADTQYF.

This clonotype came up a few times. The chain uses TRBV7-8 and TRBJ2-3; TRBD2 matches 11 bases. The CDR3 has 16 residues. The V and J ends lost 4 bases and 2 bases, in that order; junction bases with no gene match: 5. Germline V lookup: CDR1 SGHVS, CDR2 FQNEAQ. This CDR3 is CASSSQGLAVTDTQYF. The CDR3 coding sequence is TGTGCCAGCAGCTCCCAGGGACTAGCGGTCACAGATACGCAGTATTTT.

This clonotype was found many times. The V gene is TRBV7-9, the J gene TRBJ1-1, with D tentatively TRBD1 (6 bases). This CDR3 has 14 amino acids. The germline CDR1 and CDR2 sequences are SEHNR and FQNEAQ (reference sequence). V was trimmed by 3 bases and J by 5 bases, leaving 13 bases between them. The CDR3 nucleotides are TGTGCCAGCAGCTTTACAGGGCGTTTAACTGAAGCTTTCTTT. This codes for CASSFTGRLTEAFF.

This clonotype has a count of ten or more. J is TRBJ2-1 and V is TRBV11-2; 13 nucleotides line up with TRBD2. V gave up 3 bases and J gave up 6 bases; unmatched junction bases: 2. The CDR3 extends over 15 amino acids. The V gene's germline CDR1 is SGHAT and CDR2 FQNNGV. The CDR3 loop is CASSFGLAGVNEQFF. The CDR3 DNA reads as TGTGCCAGCAGCTTCGGACTAGCGGGAGTCAATGAGCAGTTCTTC.

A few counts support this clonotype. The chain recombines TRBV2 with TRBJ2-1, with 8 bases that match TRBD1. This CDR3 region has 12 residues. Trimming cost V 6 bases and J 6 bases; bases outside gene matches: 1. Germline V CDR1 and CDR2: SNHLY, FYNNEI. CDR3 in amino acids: CASRDRGNEQFF. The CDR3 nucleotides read TGTGCCAGCAGAGACAGGGGCAATGAGCAGTTCTTC.